The 22 T cell receptor beta chains reported below all come from one sample, sequenced in a study of T cell changes during pregnancy in multiple sclerosis. The data were produced by immunoSEQ multiplex PCR, yet TCRdb's version contains in-frame clones alone and is incomplete. Here the sample spans 80,000 to 130,000 clones, 90% to 95% being singletons. Here the sequenced sample was peripheral blood, taken in the second trimester of pregnancy. Receptors were obtained from a female donor with multiple sclerosis, enrolled in a pregnancy study.

This chain connects TRBV4-2 to TRBJ2-7; perhaps TRBD2 as D (5 bases). This CDR3 contains 15 residues. Germline CDR1 LGHNA, CDR2 YNFKEQ. V was pared by 0 bases and J by 3 bases, with 12 bases between. Here the CDR3 reads CASSQDGAGVYEQYF. The CDR3 bases are TGTGCCAGCAGCCAAGACGGCGCGGGTGTCTACGAGCAGTACTTC.

The chain has TRBV2 and TRBJ1-5; TRBD1 matches at 9 bases. V lost 4 bases to trimming and J lost 6 bases; unmatched junction nucleotides: 10. This CDR3 has 16 amino acids. The germline gives CDR1 SNHLY, CDR2 FYNNEI. CDR3: CASSVERTGVGQPQHF. The CDR3 DNA sequence: TGTGCCAGCAGTGTCGAGAGGACAGGGGTCGGTCAGCCCCAGCATTTT.

This chain uses TRBV14 with TRBJ1-1, with 8 positions matching TRBD1. CDR3 size: 16 residues. The J segment lost 0 bases and the V segment lost 3 bases, leaving 6 bases of the junction unmatched. Germline V CDR1 and CDR2: SGHDN, FVKESK. This chain's CDR3 is CASSQGQAGMNTEAFF. CDR3 sequence (DNA): TGTGCCAGCAGCCAGGGACAGGCGGGCATGAACACTGAAGCTTTCTTT.

This sequence joins TRBV9 and TRBJ2-1; D uncertain. The CDR3 runs 13 residues. Germline V lookup: CDR1 SGDLS, CDR2 YYNGEE. The ends were cut back, 3 bases at V and 3 bases at J, with 7 bases in the middle. The CDR3 DNA follows: TGTGCCAGCAGCGCCTCGGGCTACAATGAGCAGTTCTTC. It encodes CASSASGYNEQFF.

The V call is TRBV21-1, the J call TRBJ1-1. TRBV21-1 is a recognized pseudogene. CDR3 length: 15 amino acids. The CDR3 protein is CASSKGEGGHTEAFF. For the CDR3, the DNA is TGTGCCAGCAGCAAAGGGGAGGGGGGGCACACTGAAGCTTTCTTT.

The rearrangement links TRBV30 to TRBJ1-2; 10 bases are shared with TRBD1. This CDR3 is 14 amino acids long. V was clipped by 5 bases and J by 3 bases; unmatched bases: 6. CDR1 GTSNPN and CDR2 SVGIG come from the germline V gene (reference sequence). CDR3 region: CAWQRDRGHYGYTF. The CDR3 DNA reads TGTGCCTGGCAAAGGGACAGGGGCCACTATGGCTACACCTTC.

This clone has just a few counts. The J gene is TRBJ1-1, the V gene TRBV5-1; the D gene is possibly TRBD1 (5 bases). Germline CDR1 is SGHRS and CDR2 is YFSETQ. This CDR3 is 13 amino acids long. V dropped 0 bases and J dropped 6 bases, with 9 bases sitting between them. DNA for the CDR3: TGCGCCAGCAGCTTGGACAGGCTTGCTGAAGCTTTCTTT. It yields the protein CASSLDRLAEAFF.

The chain recombines TRBV25-1 with TRBJ2-3; possible D gene TRBD2, 6 bases. The CDR3 contains 14 residues. The V end was cut by 3 bases, the J end by 7 bases, with 14 bases between. Germline loops: CDR1 MGHDK, CDR2 SYGVNS. The CDR3 loop is CASSDPRELYTQYF. CDR3 in DNA: TGTGCCAGCAGTGATCCTCGGGAGCTGTATACGCAGTATTTT.

This chain connects TRBV6-5 to TRBJ2-2, with 9 bases that match TRBD1. The CDR3 covers 16 residues. The germline gives CDR1 MNHEY, CDR2 SVGAGI. The junction had 6 bases not matched to a gene; V was cut back by 2 bases and J by 5 bases. CDR3 sequence: CASSYGQGRGTGELFF. The CDR3 DNA follows: TGTGCCAGCAGTTACGGACAGGGGAGGGGTACCGGGGAGCTGTTTTTT.

This chain joins TRBV28 and TRBJ1-2, with TRBD1 matching 10 bases. The germline gives CDR1 MDHEN, CDR2 SYDVKM. Trimming cost V 9 bases and J 7 bases; bases outside gene matches: 8. The CDR3 runs to 13 residues. CDR3 in amino acids: CASHRDRGIGYTF. CDR3 DNA: TGTGCCAGTCACCGGGACAGGGGTATTGGCTACACCTTC.

CDR3 coding DNA: TGTGCCAGTAGGCAGGGGGCAGGGAACACTGAAGCTTTCTTT. It translates to CASRQGAGNTEAFF. The chain couples TRBV19 to TRBJ1-1, with 8 bases fitting TRBD1. The CDR3 consists of 14 residues. Germline values: CDR1 LNHDA, CDR2 SQIVND (reference sequence). J lost 1 base, V lost 6 bases, and 4 bases had no gene match.

This chain connects TRBV7-2 to TRBJ2-5; D perhaps matches TRBD1 (7 bases). Trimming left V 3 bases short and J 4 bases short, with 12 bases between. CDR3 size: 14 residues. CDR1 SGHTA and CDR2 FQGNSA come from the germline V gene. CDR3 residues: CASSFSGGRETQYF. The CDR3 bases are TGTGCCAGCAGCTTCTCAGGGGGGCGAGAGACCCAGTACTTC.

The chain uses TRBV21-1 and TRBJ2-7; the table assigns TRBD2, which was not confirmed against the DNA. TRBV21-1 is assigned pseudogene status. The CDR3 covers 15 residues. CDR3 in amino acids: CASSKPSGSGYEQYF. The CDR3 region has the DNA TGTGCCAGCAGCAAACCGTCCGGGAGTGGCTACGAGCAGTACTTC.

V is TRBV2 and J is TRBJ1-1; 7 bases line up with TRBD1. After removal of 2 bases from V and 3 bases from J, the junction contained 9 bases not matched to a gene. The CDR3 length is 16 residues. Germline CDR1 SNHLY, CDR2 FYNNEI. CDR3 DNA sequence: TGTGCCAGCAGTGAATCGGTTTCAGGGGGTTACACTGAAGCTTTCTTT. Translation gives CASSESVSGGYTEAFF.

The chain has TRBV23-1 and TRBJ2-5, with D tentatively TRBD1 (5 bases). TRBV23-1 carries the ORF label, with uncertain function. The CDR3 contains 15 residues. Deletions cut 8 bases from V and 1 base from J, with 17 bases between. CDR3 loop: CASPRSRQTQETQYF. Written as DNA, the CDR3 is TGCGCCAGCCCCCGTTCCCGACAGACCCAAGAGACCCAGTACTTC.

The chain uses TRBV7-8 and TRBJ1-1; possible D gene TRBD1, 6 bases. CDR3 length: 17 residues. The V and J ends lost 5 bases and 4 bases respectively, with 23 bases between them. CDR1 and CDR2 from the germline V gene are SGHVS and FQNEAQ. The CDR3 protein is CASSRAPGHGRSTEAFF. The CDR3 nucleotides are TGTGCCAGCAGCCGAGCCCCGGGACACGGCCGCAGCACTGAAGCTTTCTTT.

V usage is TRBV7-3 and J usage is TRBJ2-1; 8 bases line up with TRBD2. This CDR3 is built from 14 residues. CDR1 is SGHTA and CDR2 is FQGTGA in the germline V gene. V was clipped by 5 bases and J by 4 bases; unmatched bases: 4. CDR3 DNA sequence: TGTGCCAGCAGCATAGCGGGGCGGTACAATGAGCAGTTCTTC. Residues: CASSIAGRYNEQFF. Full variable domain (missing parts from reference TRBV7-3 and TRBJ2-1): GAGVSQTPSNKVTEKGKYVELRCDPISGHTALYWYRQSLGQGPEFLIYFQGTGAADDSGLPNDRFFAVRPEGSVSTLKIQRTERGDSAVYLCASSIAGRYNEQFFGPGTRLTVL.

The genes are TRBV5-4 and TRBJ1-2, with D perhaps TRBD1 (6 bases). The V end lost 4 bases, the J end lost 2 bases, and 18 bases lay between the germline ends. This CDR3 has 16 residues. Germline CDR1 SGHNT, CDR2 YYREEE (reference sequence). This chain's CDR3 is CASSASDRGWNYGYTF. As DNA, the CDR3 is TGTGCCAGCAGCGCTTCGGACAGAGGTTGGAACTATGGCTACACCTTC.

CDR3 sequence: CASSPGQGNTGELFF. CDR3 in DNA: TGTGCCAGCAGTCCGGGACAGGGGAACACCGGGGAGCTGTTTTTT. The V gene is TRBV7-9, the J gene TRBJ2-2; TRBD1 matches at 9 bases. V was pared by 6 bases and J by 1 base, with 3 bases of the junction left unmatched. Looked up from germline, CDR1 is SEHNR and CDR2 is FQNEAQ (reference sequence). The CDR3 runs to 15 residues.

The V gene is TRBV7-6, the J gene TRBJ2-3, with D possibly TRBD1 on 6 matching bases. The ends were cut back, 5 bases at V and 4 bases at J, with 19 bases in the middle. Germline CDR1 reads SGHVS; CDR2 reads FNYEAQ. The CDR3 is 16 amino acids. The CDR3 nucleotides are TGTGCCAGCAGCCCCGACCCCAACAGGGTGGCAGATACGCAGTATTTT. This encodes CASSPDPNRVADTQYF.

V usage is TRBV7-2 and J usage is TRBJ2-2; tentatively, D is TRBD1 (6 bases). This CDR3 is 17 amino acids long. In germline, CDR1 is SGHTA, CDR2 FQGNSA. V was trimmed by 0 bases and J by 4 bases, leaving 15 bases between them. This chain's CDR3 is CASSLAGRGLGTGELFF. CDR3 DNA sequence: TGTGCCAGCAGCTTAGCTGGCAGGGGATTGGGCACCGGGGAGCTGTTTTTT.

This clone was detected once. The chain carries TRBV4-2 and TRBJ2-1, with 10 bases matching TRBD1. V trimming: 0 bases; J trimming: 7 bases; junction bases outside the gene matches: 9. The CDR3 loop spans 17 amino acids. In germline, CDR1 is LGHNA, CDR2 YNFKEQ. For the CDR3, the DNA is TGTGCCAGCAGCCAAGATCGCGGAGACAGGGGGCAAAATGAGCAGTTCTTC. This gives the protein CASSQDRGDRGQNEQFF.